The 14 T cell receptor beta chains below were found in one sample sequenced in a study of cytomegalovirus exposure and HLA in healthy donors. Use of 60 Vbeta and 13 Jbeta primers characterized the PCR. Measured with immunoSEQ multiplex PCR; TCRdb has only the in-frame clones, and not every one. The sample carries 99,000 or so clones, about three quarters recorded once. The specimen was PBMCs. The receptors shown here come from a man between 60 and 75 years old in good health and CMV-seropositive.

This clone was seen a single time. This chain uses TRBV2 with TRBJ2-7; 12 bases fit TRBD2. This CDR3 contains 15 residues. V lost 5 bases and J lost 0; bases outside the gene matches: 2. Germline loops: CDR1 SNHLY, CDR2 FYNNEI. The CDR3 here is CASSLLAGGSYEQYF. CDR3 in DNA: TGTGCCAGCAGTTTACTAGCGGGGGGCTCCTACGAGCAGTACTTC.

This clone was counted a few times. This sequence joins TRBV19 and TRBJ1-4, with D hard to call. Trimming took off 3 bases at V and 4 bases at J, with 9 bases between the two ends. CDR3 length equals 14 residues. Germline V gene lookup returns CDR1 LNHDA and CDR2 SQIVND (reference sequence). CDR3 in DNA: TGTGCCAGTAGTATGCAACTGTTTAATGAAAAACTGTTTTTT. This gives the protein CASSMQLFNEKLFF.

Turning to this clone: Other DNA variants within this sample encode the same CDR3. The rearrangement uses TRBV9 and TRBJ2-2; D ambiguous. Trimming left V 0 bases short and J 5 bases short, with 5 bases between. Germline-derived CDR1 and CDR2 are SGDLS and YYNGEE. This CDR3 region has 13 residues. The CDR3 region has the DNA TGTGCCAGCAGCGTAGCAGGAACCGGGGAGCTGTTTTTT. It encodes CASSVAGTGELFF.

This clone was detected only a few times. V and J are TRBV5-1 and TRBJ1-1; 7 nucleotides match TRBD1. The CDR3 has 14 amino acids. With 6 bases clipped from V and 3 bases from J, the junction kept 8 bases outside the gene matches. Germline V CDR1 and CDR2: SGHRS, YFSETQ. The CDR3 protein is CASTTGTEDTEAFF. The DNA for the CDR3 is TGCGCCAGCACTACCGGGACAGAGGACACTGAAGCTTTCTTT.

V and J are TRBV7-6 and TRBJ2-3; D is unclear. This CDR3 is 15 amino acids long. Between the trimmed V and J ends, which lost 3 bases and 4 bases, there was a span of 14 bases. Germline CDR1 SGHVS, CDR2 FNYEAQ. For the CDR3, the DNA is TGTGCCAGCAGCTTGGGCGAATTGGCACCAGATACGCAGTATTTT. Translation: CASSLGELAPDTQYF.

The genes are TRBV19 and TRBJ2-5, with 7 bases lining up with TRBD1. CDR1 and CDR2 (germline): LNHDA, SQIVND (reference sequence). The junction had 8 bases not matched to a gene; V was cut back by 10 bases and J by 6 bases. This CDR3 is built from 12 residues. Here the CDR3 reads CATSQGLKTQYF. The CDR3, as DNA: TGTGCCACCTCACAGGGGTTAAAGACCCAGTACTTC.

This clone was recorded once. The rearrangement uses TRBV14 and TRBJ2-1; 7 nucleotides line up with TRBD2. Germline CDR1 SGHDN, CDR2 FVKESK. With V trimmed by 1 base and J by 7 bases, 1 base remained unmatched. The CDR3 runs 13 residues. The CDR3 DNA sequence: TGTGCCAGCAGCCAAGTACTAGCGAATGAGCAGTTCTTC. Amino acid sequence: CASSQVLANEQFF.

The gene calls are TRBV11-2 and TRBJ2-7, with 8 bases that match TRBD2. J lost 0 bases, V lost 5 bases, and 12 bases had no gene match. Germline values: CDR1 SGHAT, CDR2 FQNNGV. CDR3 size: 17 residues. CDR3 amino acids: CASSPGSSGPSSYEQYF. In DNA form, the CDR3 reads TGTGCCAGCAGCCCTGGGTCTAGCGGGCCAAGCTCCTACGAGCAGTACTTC.

This chain joins TRBV29-1 and TRBJ2-3, with 10 bases fitting TRBD2. The length of the CDR3 is 15 residues. V lost 3 bases, J lost 4 bases, and 7 bases stayed unmatched. CDR1 is SQVTM, CDR2 ANQGSEA, per germline. This CDR3 is CSVDGAGGPADTQYF. In DNA, the CDR3 is TGCAGCGTTGATGGAGCGGGGGGGCCAGCAGATACGCAGTATTTT.

V and J are TRBV29-1 and TRBJ2-2; D is unresolved. Germline CDR1 and CDR2: SQVTM and ANQGSEA. Trimming removed 3 bases from V and 7 bases from J, with 9 bases in between. The CDR3 runs 12 residues. CDR3 amino acids: CSVDLQSGELFF. In DNA, the CDR3 is TGCAGCGTTGACTTACAGAGCGGGGAGCTGTTTTTT.

A few counts support this clone. The chain employs TRBV6-5 and TRBJ1-1, with a tentative D call TRBD1 (5 bases). The length of the CDR3 is 14 residues. CDR1 is MNHEY and CDR2 is SVGAGI in the germline V gene. Between the trimmed V and J ends, which lost 0 bases and 7 bases, there was a span of 12 bases. The CDR3 DNA reads TGTGCCAGCAGTTACTCTTGGGGGGTCGTTGAAGCTTTCTTT. It translates to CASSYSWGVVEAFF.

On this clone: The germline gene is not matched at one end of the junction; a read error may be the cause. The V and J genes are TRBV7-9 and TRBJ2-5; 7 bases match TRBD2. This CDR3 contains 17 residues. Per germline, CDR1 SEHNR and CDR2 FQNEAQ (reference sequence). CDR3 sequence: CSSNNPPGLRGQETQYF. The CDR3 nucleotides read TGTTCCAGCAACAACCCCCCGGGACTAAGGGGACAAGAGACCCAGTACTTC. The full variable domain, with the rest looked up from reference TRBV7-9 and TRBJ2-5, is DTGVSQNPRHKITKRGQNVTFRCDPISEHNRLYWYRQTLGQGPEFLTYFQNEAQLEKSRLLSDRFSAERPKGSFSTLEIQRTEQGDSAMYLCSSNNPPGLRGQETQYFGPGTRLLVL.

This clone was seen a handful of times. The J gene is TRBJ2-5, the V gene TRBV30; a possible D gene is TRBD2 (6 bases). V was pared by 2 bases and J by 5 bases, with 12 bases between. Germline CDR1 is GTSNPN and CDR2 is SVGIG (reference sequence). This CDR3 has 13 amino acids. This chain's CDR3 is CAWSLEGWETQYF. The CDR3 bases are TGTGCCTGGAGTTTGGAGGGATGGGAGACCCAGTACTTC. The variable domain in full, completed from reference TRBV30 and TRBJ2-5, reads SQTIHQWPATLVQPVGSPLSLECTVEGTSNPNLYWYRQAAGRGLQLLFYSVGIGQISSEVPQNLSASRPQDRQFILSSKKLLLSDSGFYLCAWSLEGWETQYFGPGTRLLVL.

This clone was picked up a small number of times. V gene TRBV29-1 combines with J gene TRBJ2-7, with 8 positions matching TRBD2. Germline V lookup: CDR1 SQVTM, CDR2 ANQGSEA. V lost 1 base to trimming and J lost 6 bases; unmatched junction nucleotides: 5. This CDR3 is built from 13 residues. CDR3 DNA sequence: TGCAGCGTTGAAGGGGGACTAGTATCCGAGCAGTACTTC. This codes for CSVEGGLVSEQYF.